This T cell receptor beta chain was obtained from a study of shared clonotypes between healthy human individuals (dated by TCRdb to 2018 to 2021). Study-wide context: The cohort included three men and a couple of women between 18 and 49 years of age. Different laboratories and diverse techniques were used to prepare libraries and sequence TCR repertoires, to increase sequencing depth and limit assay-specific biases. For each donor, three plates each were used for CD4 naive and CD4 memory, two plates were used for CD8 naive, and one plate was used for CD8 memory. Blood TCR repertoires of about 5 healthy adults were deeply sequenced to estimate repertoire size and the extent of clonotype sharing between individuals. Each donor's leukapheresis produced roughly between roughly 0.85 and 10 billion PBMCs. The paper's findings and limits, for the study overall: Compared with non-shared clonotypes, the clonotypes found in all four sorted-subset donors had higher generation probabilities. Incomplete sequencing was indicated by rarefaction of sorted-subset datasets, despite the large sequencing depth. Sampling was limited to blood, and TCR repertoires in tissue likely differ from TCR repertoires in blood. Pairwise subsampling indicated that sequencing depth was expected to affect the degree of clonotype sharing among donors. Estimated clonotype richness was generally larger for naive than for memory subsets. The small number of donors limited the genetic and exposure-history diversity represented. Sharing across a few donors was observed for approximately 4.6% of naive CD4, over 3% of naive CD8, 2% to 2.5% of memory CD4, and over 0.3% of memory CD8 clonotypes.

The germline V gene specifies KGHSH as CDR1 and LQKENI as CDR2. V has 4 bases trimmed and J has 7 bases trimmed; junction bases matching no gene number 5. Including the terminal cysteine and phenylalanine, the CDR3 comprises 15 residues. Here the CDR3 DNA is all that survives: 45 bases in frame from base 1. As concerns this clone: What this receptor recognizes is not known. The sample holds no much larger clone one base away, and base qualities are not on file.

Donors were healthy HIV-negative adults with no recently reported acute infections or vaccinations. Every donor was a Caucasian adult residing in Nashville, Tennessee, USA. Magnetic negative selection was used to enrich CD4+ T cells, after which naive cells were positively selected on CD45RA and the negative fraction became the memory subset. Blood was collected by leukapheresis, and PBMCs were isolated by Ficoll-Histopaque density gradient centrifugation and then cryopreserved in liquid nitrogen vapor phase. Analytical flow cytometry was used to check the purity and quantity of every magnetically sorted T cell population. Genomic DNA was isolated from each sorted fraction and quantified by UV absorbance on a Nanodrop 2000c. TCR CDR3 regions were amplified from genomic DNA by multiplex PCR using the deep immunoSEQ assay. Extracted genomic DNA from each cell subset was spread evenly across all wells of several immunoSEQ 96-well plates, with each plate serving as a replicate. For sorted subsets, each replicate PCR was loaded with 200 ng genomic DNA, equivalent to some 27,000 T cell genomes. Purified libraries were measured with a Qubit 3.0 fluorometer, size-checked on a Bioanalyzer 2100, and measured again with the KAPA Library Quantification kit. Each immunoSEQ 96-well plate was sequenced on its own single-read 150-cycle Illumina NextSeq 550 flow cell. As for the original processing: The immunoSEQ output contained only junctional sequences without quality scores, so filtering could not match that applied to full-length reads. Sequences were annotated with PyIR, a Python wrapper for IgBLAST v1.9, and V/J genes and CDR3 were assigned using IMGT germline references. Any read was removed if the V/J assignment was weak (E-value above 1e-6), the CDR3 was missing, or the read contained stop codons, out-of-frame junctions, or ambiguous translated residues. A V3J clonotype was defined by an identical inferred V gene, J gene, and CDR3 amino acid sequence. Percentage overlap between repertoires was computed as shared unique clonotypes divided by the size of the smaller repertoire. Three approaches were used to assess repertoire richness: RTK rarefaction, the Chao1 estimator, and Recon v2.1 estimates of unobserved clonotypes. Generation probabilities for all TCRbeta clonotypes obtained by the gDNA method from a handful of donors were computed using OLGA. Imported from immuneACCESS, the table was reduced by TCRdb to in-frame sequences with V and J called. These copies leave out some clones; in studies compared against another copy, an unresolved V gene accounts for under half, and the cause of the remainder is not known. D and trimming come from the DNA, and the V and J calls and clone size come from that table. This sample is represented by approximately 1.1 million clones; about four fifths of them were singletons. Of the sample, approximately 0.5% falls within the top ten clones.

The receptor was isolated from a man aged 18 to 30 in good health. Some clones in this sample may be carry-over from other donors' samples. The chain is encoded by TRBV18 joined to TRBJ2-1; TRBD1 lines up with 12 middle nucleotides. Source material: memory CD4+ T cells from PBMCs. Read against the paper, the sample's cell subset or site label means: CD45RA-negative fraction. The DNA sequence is TGTGCCAGCTCACGGGGACAGGGGGCATCTAATGAGCAGTTCTTC. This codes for CASSRGQGASNEQFF.